The 10 T cell receptor beta chains below were found in one sample sequenced in a study of shared clonotypes between healthy human individuals. Profiling relied on immunoSEQ multiplex PCR, and the TCRdb table lists in-frame clones only, not all of them. The sample lists 450,000 to 500,000 clones, roughly 80% occurring once. Sequenced material: PBMCs. The receptors derive from a woman aged 40 to 49 in good health. Some clones in this sample may be carry-over from other donors' samples.

The V gene is TRBV29-1, the J gene TRBJ2-5, with a weak D call TRBD1 (5 bases). V was pared by 3 bases and J by 2 bases, with 10 bases between. Germline loops: CDR1 SQVTM, CDR2 ANQGSEA. This CDR3 is 13 amino acids long. The CDR3 bases are TGCAGCGTTGAGACACAGGCGCAAGAGACCCAGTACTTC. Amino acids: CSVETQAQETQYF.

This clone was seen a single time. The V and J genes are TRBV6-1 and TRBJ2-7; no clear D. This CDR3 spans 13 amino acids. The germline CDR1 and CDR2 sequences are MNHNS and SASEGT. Trimming took off 7 bases at V and 4 bases at J, with 14 bases between the two ends. The chain's CDR3 is CASTVKIRYEQYF. CDR3 nucleotides: TGTGCCAGCACGGTGAAGATTCGGTACGAGCAGTACTTC.

The V call is TRBV11-3, the J call TRBJ2-1; the D is unclear. The length of the CDR3 is 15 residues. The ends were cut back, 1 base at V and 9 bases at J, with 16 bases in the middle. Germline values: CDR1 SGHNT, CDR2 YENEEA. The CDR3 protein is CASSLGGSSWGEQFF. The CDR3 nucleotides are TGTGCCAGCAGCTTAGGCGGCTCGTCATGGGGTGAGCAGTTCTTC.

This chain connects TRBV11-2 to TRBJ2-7; no definite D call. The germline CDR1 and CDR2 sequences are SGHAT and FQNNGV. Trimming cost V 3 bases and J 0 bases, with 9 bases left between them. This CDR3 spans 14 amino acids. The CDR3 DNA follows: TGTGCCAGCAGCTTGGATAGGAACTCCTACGAGCAGTACTTC. Translating it yields CASSLDRNSYEQYF.

In DNA form, the CDR3 reads TGTGCCAGTAGTTCCTTGCGGGAGAGTTACAATGAGCAGTTCTTC. Its protein product is CASSSLRESYNEQFF. This chain links TRBV19 with TRBJ2-1; TRBD2 agrees at 7 bases. Looked up from germline, CDR1 is LNHDA and CDR2 is SQIVND (reference sequence). The CDR3 runs to 15 residues. Trimming at V came to 5 bases and at J to 4 bases, leaving 8 bases not matched to a gene.

The chain uses TRBV7-3 and TRBJ2-3; 7 bases are shared with TRBD2. The V gene's germline CDR1 is SGHTA and CDR2 FQGTGA. The J segment lost 2 bases and the V segment lost 2 bases, leaving 4 bases of the junction unmatched. CDR3 length equals 15 residues. CDR3 in DNA: TGTGCCAGCAGCTTAGGACTAGTTGACACAGATACGCAGTATTTT. Protein product: CASSLGLVDTDTQYF.

The chain is built from TRBV5-1 and TRBJ2-5; 7 positions match TRBD2. This CDR3 is built from 16 residues. J was trimmed by 1 base and V by 0 bases; bases with no gene match: 6. CDR1 and CDR2 (germline): SGHRS, YFSETQ. CDR3 loop: CASSLVVGRPQETQYF. For the CDR3, the DNA is TGCGCCAGCAGCTTGGTGGTCGGGAGGCCCCAAGAGACCCAGTACTTC.

About this clone: The same CDR3 is also encoded by other DNA sequences in this sample. This sequence joins TRBV5-1 and TRBJ2-7; TRBD2 aligns across 8 bases. V lost 1 base and J lost 5; bases outside the gene matches: 8. Germline values: CDR1 SGHRS, CDR2 YFSETQ. The CDR3 sequence is 15 residues long. Here the CDR3 DNA reads TGCGCCAGCAGCTTGTCCTCGGGAGGGCCCCACGAGCAGTACTTC. Amino acid sequence: CASSLSSGGPHEQYF. Combining the CDR3 with reference TRBV5-1 and TRBJ2-7 gives the whole variable domain KAGVTQTPRYLIKTRGQQVTLSCSPISGHRSVSWYQQTPGQGLQFLFEYFSETQRNKGNFPGRFSGRQFSNSRSEMNVSTLELGDSALYLCASSLSSGGPHEQYFGPGTRLTVT.

The J gene is TRBJ2-3, the V gene TRBV5-1, with TRBD2 matching 7 bases. V shed 2 bases and J 6 bases; nucleotides not matched to a gene: 9. This CDR3 has 15 residues. Germline CDR1 is SGHRS and CDR2 is YFSETQ. CDR3 region: CASSLTGLVGDTQYF. The CDR3 bases are TGCGCCAGCAGCTTAACTGGACTAGTGGGTGATACGCAGTATTTT.

The genes are TRBV11-2 and TRBJ2-2, with no clear D. This CDR3 is 15 amino acids long. Germline CDR1 and CDR2: SGHAT and FQNNGV. Between the trimmed V and J ends, which lost 0 bases and 7 bases, there was a span of 12 bases. Here the CDR3 reads CASSLDSLVGGELFF. The CDR3 nucleotides are TGTGCCAGCAGCTTAGACTCCCTTGTGGGCGGGGAGCTGTTTTTT. Full variable domain (remainder filled in from reference TRBV11-2 and TRBJ2-2): EAGVAQSPRYKIIEKRQSVAFWCNPISGHATLYWYQQILGQGPKLLIQFQNNGVVDDSQLPKDRFSAERLKGVDSTLKIQPAKLEDSAVYLCASSLDSLVGGELFFGEGSRLTVL.